The 28 T cell receptor beta chains reported below all come from one sample, sequenced in a study of regulatory T cells in long-lasting Graves disease. The time point is: newly diagnosed GD, antithyroid drugs for less than 3 months. After RNA was extracted from PBMCs, the TCR library was made from it. Library construction for TCR beta used iRepertoire HTBI primers and Arm-PCR of CDR3 regions. TCRdb processed the multiplex PCR reads anew with MiXCR; each CDR3 protein has one entry. Among approximately 400,000 distinct CDR3 sequences listed, 15% were seen once. These data also featured in a second study, about T cells in Graves' hyperthyroidism and ophthalmopathy.

Sequencing was performed on peripheral blood mononuclear cells (PBMCs), taken at new diagnosis, from a patient treated with antithyroid drugs. These receptors were obtained from a woman aged 30 to 39 with Graves disease.

At least ten counts were recorded for this clonotype. The rearrangement joins TRBV2 to TRBJ2-3, with TRBD2 matching over 10 bases. CDR1 and CDR2 from the germline V gene are SNHLY and FYNNEI. The CDR3 contains 15 residues. Losses at the gene ends were 2 bases for V and 4 bases for J; bases not matched to a gene: 3. The CDR3 DNA is TGTGCCAGCAGTGAATACCTAGCGGGGGCAGATACGCAGTATTTT. Its translation: CASSEYLAGADTQYF. Full variable domain (remainder filled in from reference TRBV2 and TRBJ2-3): EPEVTQTPSHQVTQMGQEVILRCVPISNHLYFYWYRQILGQKVEFLVSFYNNEISEKSEIFDDQFSVERPDGSNFTLKIRSTKLEDSAMYFCASSEYLAGADTQYFGPGTRLTVL.

This clonotype was recorded a few times. Its ends do not fully match the called genes, so a read error is possible. J is TRBJ2-7 and V is TRBV15; 11 positions agree with TRBD2. The V gene's germline CDR1 is LNHNV and CDR2 YYDKDF (reference sequence). The CDR3 runs 14 residues. As DNA, the CDR3 is TGTGCCACCAGTAGAGGGACTAGCGGCTACGAGCAGTACTTC. It is translated as CATSRGTSGYEQYF.

This clonotype was found a few times. V usage is TRBV6-1 and J usage is TRBJ2-1, with 7 bases identical to TRBD2. This CDR3 contains 15 residues. The ends lost 6 bases at V and 5 bases at J; junction bases unmatched: 10. Germline CDR1 is MNHNS and CDR2 is SASEGT. In DNA form, the CDR3 reads TGTGCCAGCAGGCCCCTGGCGGGAGAAAACAATGAGCAGTTCTTC. It encodes CASRPLAGENNEQFF.

This clonotype was observed many times. The DNA of the CDR3 is TGTGCCAGCAGCTTATCAGGGGTCAACACTGAAGCTTTCTTT. It encodes CASSLSGVNTEAFF. This chain links TRBV7-9 with TRBJ1-1; weak D call: TRBD1 (6 bases). Trimming removed 2 bases from V and 2 bases from J, with 9 bases in between. The CDR3 extends over 14 amino acids. Germline assignment: CDR1 SEHNR and CDR2 FQNEAQ (reference sequence). Full variable domain (rest looked up from reference TRBV7-9 and TRBJ1-1): DTGVSQNPRHKITKRGQNVTFRCDPISEHNRLYWYRQTLGQGPEFLTYFQNEAQLEKSRLLSDRFSAERPKGSFSTLEIQRTEQGDSAMYLCASSLSGVNTEAFFGQGTRLTVV.

This clonotype came up a few times. The CDR3 DNA is TGTGCCAGTAGTATTCTAGATACGCAGTATTTT. It encodes CASSILDTQYF. The chain links TRBV19 to TRBJ2-3; D is ambiguous. With 3 bases removed from V and 5 bases from J, the gap between germline ends came to 3 bases. CDR3 length equals 11 residues. The germline V gene has CDR1 LNHDA and CDR2 SQIVND (reference sequence).

This clonotype was recorded at least ten times. The rearrangement uses TRBV12-5 and TRBJ2-7, with 11 bases that match TRBD2. The CDR3 has 17 amino acids. Germline values: CDR1 LGHNT, CDR2 FRNRAP. Germline trimming cut 3 bases from V and 5 bases from J; bases unmatched to any gene: 12. In nucleotides, the CDR3 is TGTGCTAGTGGTTTCCCACTAGCGGGAGACTTCCTCCACGAGCAGTACTTC. Its protein product is CASGFPLAGDFLHEQYF.

V gene TRBV25-1 combines with J gene TRBJ2-7; 7 bases are a match to TRBD1. In germline, CDR1 is MGHDK, CDR2 SYGVNS. Trimming at V came to 3 bases and at J to 4 bases, leaving 6 bases not matched to a gene. The CDR3 runs 14 residues. The CDR3 bases are TGTGCCAGCAGTGACTTCTTCAGGGGGTACGAGCAGTACTTC. Its protein product is CASSDFFRGYEQYF.

The chain has TRBV5-1 and TRBJ2-5; D remains ambiguous. The CDR3 contains 14 residues. CDR1 is SGHRS, CDR2 YFSETQ, per germline. V was cut by 2 bases and J by 5 bases, with 13 bases left in between. CDR3 bases: TGCGCCAGCAGCTTAGGGCACTTCGGGGAGACCCAGTACTTC. Protein sequence: CASSLGHFGETQYF.

This clonotype came up many times. The genes are TRBV27 and TRBJ2-5; 9 positions match TRBD2. Germline V gene lookup returns CDR1 MNHEY and CDR2 SMNVEV (reference sequence). The CDR3 sequence is 15 residues long. V lost 4 bases, J lost 4 bases, and 7 bases stayed unmatched. In DNA, the CDR3 is TGTGCCAGCAGTTGGGGCGGGAGGGCCCCAGAGACCCAGTACTTC. It encodes CASSWGGRAPETQYF.

This chain connects TRBV10-3 to TRBJ2-3; 9 bases align to TRBD2. The CDR3 is made up of 14 amino acids. The J segment lost 2 bases and the V segment lost 8 bases, leaving 5 bases of the junction unmatched. Germline V lookup: CDR1 ENHRY, CDR2 SYGVKD. The CDR3 loop is CAIAVAGATDTQYF. The CDR3 region has the DNA TGTGCCATCGCGGTAGCGGGAGCCACAGATACGCAGTATTTT.

This clonotype was seen more than once but under ten times. The rearrangement joins TRBV19 to TRBJ2-6; no firm D call. Trimming removed 0 bases from V and 0 bases from J, with 6 bases in between. The CDR3 contains 16 residues. In germline, CDR1 is LNHDA, CDR2 SQIVND (reference sequence). The CDR3 nucleotides read TGTGCCAGTAGTATAGAGAGGCTCTCTGGGGCCAACGTCCTGACTTTC. Translated, it gives CASSIERLSGANVLTF.

For this clonotype: One base away lies a much larger clone, so this may be a sequencing read error. This chain uses TRBV28 with TRBJ2-1; possible D gene TRBD1, 6 bases. CDR3 size: 15 residues. Trimming left V 7 bases short and J 10 bases short, with 23 bases between. CDR1 and CDR2 from the germline V gene are MDHEN and SYDVKM. The CDR3 region has the DNA TGTGCCAGCACCGGGACAAACAGACGCTCCTACGAGCAGTTCTTC. It translates to CASTGTNRRSYEQFF.

This clonotype turned up a few times. This rearrangement joins TRBV12-3 or TRBV12-4 to TRBJ2-7; TRBD2 might be the D (5 bases). V lost 7 bases, J lost 5 bases, and 12 bases lay in between. This CDR3 comprises 12 residues. The CDR3 region has the DNA TGTGCCAGCACTTTCGGGGTTCACGAGCAGTACTTC. It is translated as CASTFGVHEQYF.

The V gene is TRBV9, the J gene TRBJ1-3, with 9 positions matching TRBD1. The CDR3 runs to 17 residues. The germline V gene has CDR1 SGDLS and CDR2 YYNGEE. Trimming cost V 5 bases and J 1 base; bases outside gene matches: 10. The CDR3 DNA is TGTGCCAGCAGGGGACCGGGACAGGGTACTTCTGGAAACACCATATATTTT. Amino acids: CASRGPGQGTSGNTIYF.

This clonotype was counted at least ten times. The rearrangement links TRBV10-3 to TRBJ2-7, with D possibly matching TRBD1 (6 bases). Germline loops: CDR1 ENHRY, CDR2 SYGVKD. The CDR3 totals 15 residues. Trimming left V 2 bases short and J 3 bases short, with 14 bases between. Here the CDR3 DNA reads TGTGCCATCAGTGAGGCTGGTCAGGGGAGCTACGAGCAGTACTTC. It codes for CAISEAGQGSYEQYF.

This clonotype was found many times. This chain joins TRBV7-6 and TRBJ1-1; D is ambiguous. Germline values: CDR1 SGHVS, CDR2 FNYEAQ. Trimming stripped 5 bases from V and 0 bases from J, with 10 bases between. CDR3 length equals 14 residues. CDR3 amino acids: CASSPGWLNTEAFF. The CDR3 DNA reads TGTGCCAGCAGCCCCGGTTGGCTGAACACTGAAGCTTTCTTT. Complete variable domain (other parts from reference TRBV7-6 and TRBJ1-1): GAGVSQSPRYKVTKRGQDVALRCDPISGHVSLYWYRQALGQGPEFLTYFNYEAQQDKSGLPNDRFSAERPEGSISTLTIQRTEQRDSAMYRCASSPGWLNTEAFFGQGTRLTVV.

This clonotype appeared many times. The chain joins TRBV6-1 to TRBJ2-2, with a weak D call TRBD2 (5 bases). The CDR3 runs to 12 residues. Germline CDR1 is MNHNS and CDR2 is SASEGT. V lost 6 bases and J lost 4, with 6 bases in between. The DNA of the CDR3 is TGTGCCAGCAGGGACTCCACCGGGGAGCTGTTTTTT. Translated: CASRDSTGELFF.

This chain joins TRBV5-6 and TRBJ2-3; 9 bases align to TRBD2. Germline V lookup: CDR1 SGHDT, CDR2 YYEEEE. The CDR3 is made up of 19 amino acids. J gave up 3 bases and V 4 bases, and 18 bases lay outside the gene matches. Here the CDR3 reads CASSPEPASGARGTDTQYF. The CDR3 bases are TGTGCCAGCAGCCCAGAACCGGCTAGCGGGGCCCGTGGGACAGATACGCAGTATTTT.

The V call is TRBV20-1, the J call TRBJ2-5, with D unresolved. The length of the CDR3 is 14 residues. In germline, CDR1 is DFQATT, CDR2 SNEGSKA (reference sequence). V was shortened by 0 bases and J by 0 bases, with 8 bases between the two germline ends. The CDR3, as DNA: TGCAGTGCTAGAGATCTAGTGTACCAAGAGACCCAGTACTTC. Its translation is CSARDLVYQETQYF.

This clonotype appeared a few times. V is TRBV6-2 or TRBV6-3 and J is TRBJ2-5; D is unresolved. The CDR3 contains 14 residues. Germline V lookup: CDR1 MNHEY, CDR2 SVGEGT. V shed 4 bases and J shed 5 bases, with 14 bases lying between them. CDR3 loop: CASSWNTLRETQYF. The CDR3 DNA reads as TGTGCCAGCAGTTGGAATACCCTTCGGGAGACCCAGTACTTC.

This clonotype was detected ten times or more. The V and J genes are TRBV18 and TRBJ2-1, with D possibly matching TRBD2 (5 bases). CDR1 is KGHSH, CDR2 LQKENI, per germline. Trimming took 6 bases from V and 2 from J, leaving 14 bases between them. The CDR3 has 15 residues. The CDR3 protein is CASSGDGIAYNEQFF. The CDR3, as DNA: TGTGCCAGCTCTGGAGACGGGATCGCCTACAATGAGCAGTTCTTC.

The J gene is TRBJ1-2, the V gene TRBV6-2 or TRBV6-3, with TRBD1 as a possible D gene (6 bases). This CDR3 is 15 amino acids long. Trimming left V 5 bases short and J 4 bases short, with 17 bases between. The germline V gene has CDR1 MNHEY and CDR2 SVGEGT. The CDR3 is CASSEERTGSYGYTF. The DNA of the CDR3 is TGTGCCAGCAGTGAAGAGCGTACAGGGTCCTATGGCTACACCTTC.

This chain joins TRBV24-1 and TRBJ2-1; unclear D gene. The V end was cut by 6 bases, the J end by 7 bases, with 6 bases between. This CDR3 is 11 amino acids long. In germline, CDR1 is KGHDR, CDR2 SFDVKD. CDR3 DNA sequence: TGTGCCACCAGTAATTCAAATGAGCAGTTCTTC. This sequence encodes CATSNSNEQFF.

In its sample, this clonotype was seen many times. The chain carries TRBV11-3 and TRBJ2-4; D unclear. V was trimmed by 3 bases and J by 5 bases, leaving 14 bases between them. CDR3 length equals 15 residues. From germline, CDR1 is SGHNT and CDR2 YENEEA. DNA of the CDR3: TGTGCCAGCAGCTTGGGTTGGTGGGCCGAAAACATTCAGTACTTC. As protein: CASSLGWWAENIQYF.

The chain couples TRBV19 to TRBJ1-1, with D tentatively TRBD1 (5 bases). The CDR3 covers 13 residues. V lost 4 bases and J 8 bases, leaving 14 bases between the germline ends. CDR1 and CDR2 from the germline V gene are LNHDA and SQIVND (reference sequence). CDR3 loop: CASSKTGRSEAFF. For the CDR3, the DNA is TGTGCCAGTAGTAAGACGGGACGCTCGGAAGCTTTCTTT.

A remark on this clonotype: This probably arose from a read error, given a far larger clone one base away. The chain uses TRBV13 and TRBJ2-1; TRBD2 might be the D (5 bases). Germline V gene lookup returns CDR1 PRHDT and CDR2 FYEKMQ (reference sequence). This CDR3 is 14 amino acids long. The V gene lost 3 bases and the J gene lost 10 bases, with 16 bases spanning the gap. The CDR3 is CASSFLGDDYEQFF. In DNA, the CDR3 is TGTGCCAGCAGCTTCCTCGGGGATGACTACGAGCAGTTCTTC.

This clonotype came up many times. The chain is built from TRBV4-1 and TRBJ1-2; D is possibly TRBD1 (6 bases). The CDR3 runs 18 residues. Germline CDR1 reads MGHRA; CDR2 reads YSYEKL. V was trimmed by 4 bases and J by 3 bases, leaving 24 bases between them. The CDR3: CASSRLVPNRASDYGYTF. For the CDR3, the DNA is TGCGCCAGCAGCCGACTCGTACCAAACAGGGCGAGTGACTATGGCTACACCTTC.

The chain combines TRBV19 with TRBJ1-5, with D uncertain. There are 13 residues in the CDR3. CDR1 is LNHDA, CDR2 SQIVND, per germline (reference sequence). V was trimmed by 10 bases and J by 4 bases, leaving 14 bases between them. This CDR3 is CATSVGMNQPQHF. The CDR3 DNA is TGTGCCACCTCGGTGGGGATGAATCAGCCCCAGCATTTT.